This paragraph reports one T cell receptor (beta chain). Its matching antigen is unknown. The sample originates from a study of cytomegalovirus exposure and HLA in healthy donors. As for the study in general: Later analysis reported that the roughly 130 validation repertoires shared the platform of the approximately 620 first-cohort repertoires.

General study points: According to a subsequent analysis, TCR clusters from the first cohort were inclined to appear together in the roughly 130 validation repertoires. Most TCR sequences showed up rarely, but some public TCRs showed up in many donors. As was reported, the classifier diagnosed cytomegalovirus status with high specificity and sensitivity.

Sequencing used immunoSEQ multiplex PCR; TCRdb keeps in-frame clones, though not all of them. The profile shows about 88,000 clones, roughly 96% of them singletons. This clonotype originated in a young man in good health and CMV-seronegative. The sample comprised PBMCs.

CDR3 in DNA: TGTGCCAGCAGTGAAAGCGGTAGAAATGAGCAGTTCTTC. Protein: CASSESGRNEQFF. V and J are TRBV6-1 and TRBJ2-1; TRBD2 is a possible D gene (5 bases). CDR1 is MNHNS, CDR2 SASEGT, per germline. V lost 2 bases, J lost 7 bases, and 9 bases lay in between. CDR3 size: 13 residues.